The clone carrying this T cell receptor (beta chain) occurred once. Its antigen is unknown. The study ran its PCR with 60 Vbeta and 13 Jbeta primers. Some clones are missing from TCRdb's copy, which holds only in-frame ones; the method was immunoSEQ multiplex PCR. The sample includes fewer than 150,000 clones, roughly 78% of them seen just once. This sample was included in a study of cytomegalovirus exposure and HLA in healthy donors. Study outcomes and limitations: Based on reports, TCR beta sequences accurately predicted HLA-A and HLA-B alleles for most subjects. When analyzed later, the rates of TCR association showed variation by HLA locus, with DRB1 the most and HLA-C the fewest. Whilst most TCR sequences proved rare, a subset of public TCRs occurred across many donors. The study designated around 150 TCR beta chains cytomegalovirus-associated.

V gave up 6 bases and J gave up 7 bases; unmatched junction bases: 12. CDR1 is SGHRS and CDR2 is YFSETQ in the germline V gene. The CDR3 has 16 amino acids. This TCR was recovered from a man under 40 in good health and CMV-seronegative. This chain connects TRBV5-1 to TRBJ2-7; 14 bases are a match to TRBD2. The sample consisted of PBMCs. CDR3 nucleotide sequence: TGCGCCAGCAAGAAACCGGGACTAGCGGGAGTCGGGGAGCAGTACTTC. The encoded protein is CASKKPGLAGVGEQYF. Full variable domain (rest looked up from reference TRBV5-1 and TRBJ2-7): KAGVTQTPRYLIKTRGQQVTLSCSPISGHRSVSWYQQTPGQGLQFLFEYFSETQRNKGNFPGRFSGRQFSNSRSEMNVSTLELGDSALYLCASKKPGLAGVGEQYFGPGTRLTVT.